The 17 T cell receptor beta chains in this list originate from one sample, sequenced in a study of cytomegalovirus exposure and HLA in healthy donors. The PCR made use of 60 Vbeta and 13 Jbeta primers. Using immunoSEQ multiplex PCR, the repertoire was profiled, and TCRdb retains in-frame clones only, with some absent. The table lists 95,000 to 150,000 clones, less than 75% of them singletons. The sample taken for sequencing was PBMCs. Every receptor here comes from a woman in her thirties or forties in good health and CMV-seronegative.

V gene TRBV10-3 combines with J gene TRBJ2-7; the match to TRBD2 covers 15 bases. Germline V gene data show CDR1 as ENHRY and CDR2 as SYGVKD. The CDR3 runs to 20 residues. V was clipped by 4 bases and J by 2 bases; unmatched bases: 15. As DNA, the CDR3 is TGTGCCATCAGTGCCAGCCCGGGACTAGCGGGAGGAGGGCCAACCTACGAGCAGTACTTC. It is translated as CAISASPGLAGGGPTYEQYF.

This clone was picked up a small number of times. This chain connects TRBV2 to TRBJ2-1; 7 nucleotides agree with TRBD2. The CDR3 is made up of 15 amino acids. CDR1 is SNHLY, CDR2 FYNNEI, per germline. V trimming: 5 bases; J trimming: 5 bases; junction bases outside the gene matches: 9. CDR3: CASSRMGTIHNEQFF. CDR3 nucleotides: TGTGCCAGCAGTAGAATGGGGACTATACACAATGAGCAGTTCTTC.

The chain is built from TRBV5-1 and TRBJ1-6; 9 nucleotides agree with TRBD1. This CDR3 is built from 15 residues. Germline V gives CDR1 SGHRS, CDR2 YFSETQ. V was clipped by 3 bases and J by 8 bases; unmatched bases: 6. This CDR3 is CASSSRGQGHSPLHF. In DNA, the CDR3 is TGCGCCAGCAGCTCCCGAGGACAGGGGCATTCACCCCTCCACTTT.

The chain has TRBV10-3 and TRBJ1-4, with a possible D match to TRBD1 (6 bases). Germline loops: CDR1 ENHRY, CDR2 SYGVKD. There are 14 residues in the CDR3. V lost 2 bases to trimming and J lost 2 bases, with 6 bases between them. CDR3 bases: TGTGCCATCAGTGAGGGACAGACTAATGAAAAACTGTTTTTT. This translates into CAISEGQTNEKLFF.

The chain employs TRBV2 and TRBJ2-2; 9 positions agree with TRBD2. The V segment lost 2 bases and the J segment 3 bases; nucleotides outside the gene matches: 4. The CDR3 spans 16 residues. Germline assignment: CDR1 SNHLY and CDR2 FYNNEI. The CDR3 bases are TGTGCCAGCAGTGAACGGCGGGGGGGGGACACCGGGGAGCTGTTTTTT. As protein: CASSERRGGDTGELFF.

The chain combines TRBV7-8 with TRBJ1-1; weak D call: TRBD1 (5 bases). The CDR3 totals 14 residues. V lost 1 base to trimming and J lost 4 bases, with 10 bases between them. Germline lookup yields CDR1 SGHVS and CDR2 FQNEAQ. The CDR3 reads CASSLGWGVTEAFF. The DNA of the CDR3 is TGTGCCAGCAGCTTAGGTTGGGGGGTCACTGAAGCTTTCTTT.

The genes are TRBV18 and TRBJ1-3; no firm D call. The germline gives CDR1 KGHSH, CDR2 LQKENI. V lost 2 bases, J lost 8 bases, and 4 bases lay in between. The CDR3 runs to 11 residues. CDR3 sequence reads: CASSPRDTIYF. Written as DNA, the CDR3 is TGTGCCAGCTCACCAAGAGACACCATATATTTT. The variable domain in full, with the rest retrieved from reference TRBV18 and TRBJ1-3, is NAGVMQNPRHLVRRRGQEARLRCSPMKGHSHVYWYRQLPEEGLKFMVYLQKENIIDESGMPKERFSAEFPKEGPSILRIQQVVRGDSAAYFCASSPRDTIYFGEGSWLTVV.

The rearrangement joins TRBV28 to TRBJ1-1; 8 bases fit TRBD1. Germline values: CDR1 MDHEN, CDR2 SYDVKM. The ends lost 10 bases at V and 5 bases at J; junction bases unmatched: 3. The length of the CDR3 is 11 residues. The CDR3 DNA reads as TGTGCCACCCACAGGGGGACTGAAGCTTTCTTT. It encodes CATHRGTEAFF.

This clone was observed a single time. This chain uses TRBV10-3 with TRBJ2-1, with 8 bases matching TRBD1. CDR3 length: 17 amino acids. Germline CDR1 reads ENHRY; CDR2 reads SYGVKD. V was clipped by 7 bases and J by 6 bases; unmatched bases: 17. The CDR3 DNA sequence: TGTGCCATCACCCGGGACAGGCTGCAATCAGACGGCAATGAGCAGTTCTTC. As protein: CAITRDRLQSDGNEQFF.

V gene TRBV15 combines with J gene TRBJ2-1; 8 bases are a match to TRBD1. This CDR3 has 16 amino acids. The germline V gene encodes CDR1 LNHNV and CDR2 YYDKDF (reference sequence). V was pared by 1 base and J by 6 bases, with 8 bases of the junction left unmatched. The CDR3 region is CATSRGGGTGLNEQFF. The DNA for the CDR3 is TGTGCCACCAGCAGAGGGGGCGGGACAGGTCTCAATGAGCAGTTCTTC.

CDR3 protein: CASSLGTTQVETQYF. The CDR3 nucleotides are TGCGCCAGCAGCCTGGGGACAACCCAGGTGGAGACCCAGTACTTC. The chain uses TRBV4-3 and TRBJ2-5; D might be TRBD1 (6 bases). The CDR3 contains 15 residues. Germline V gene lookup returns CDR1 LGHNA and CDR2 YSLEER. V was trimmed by 4 bases and J by 5 bases, leaving 17 bases between them.

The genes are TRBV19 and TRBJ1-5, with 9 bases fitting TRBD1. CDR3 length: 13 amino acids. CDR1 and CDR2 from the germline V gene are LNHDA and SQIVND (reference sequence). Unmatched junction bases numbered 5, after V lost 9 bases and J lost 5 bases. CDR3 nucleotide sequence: TGTGCCAGCGGACGACAGGGGGATCAGCCCCAGCATTTT. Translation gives CASGRQGDQPQHF.

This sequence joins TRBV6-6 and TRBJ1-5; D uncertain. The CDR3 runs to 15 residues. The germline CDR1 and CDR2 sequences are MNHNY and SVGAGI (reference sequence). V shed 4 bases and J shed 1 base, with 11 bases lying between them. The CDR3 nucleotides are TGTGCCAGCAGTTTTCCCGGTTCGAGCAATCAGCCCCAGCATTTT. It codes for CASSFPGSSNQPQHF.

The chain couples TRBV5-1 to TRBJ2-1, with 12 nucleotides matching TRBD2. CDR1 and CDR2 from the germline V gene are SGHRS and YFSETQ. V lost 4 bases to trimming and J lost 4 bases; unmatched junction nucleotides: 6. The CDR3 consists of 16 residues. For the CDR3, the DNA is TGCGCCAGCAGCCCCTCCGGGACTAGCGGGTACAATGAGCAGTTCTTC. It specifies CASSPSGTSGYNEQFF.

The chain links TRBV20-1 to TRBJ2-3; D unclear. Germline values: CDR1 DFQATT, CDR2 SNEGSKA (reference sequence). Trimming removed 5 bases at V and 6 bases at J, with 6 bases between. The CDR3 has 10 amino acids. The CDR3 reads CSAEADTQYF. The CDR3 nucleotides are TGCAGTGCTGAGGCCGATACGCAGTATTTT.

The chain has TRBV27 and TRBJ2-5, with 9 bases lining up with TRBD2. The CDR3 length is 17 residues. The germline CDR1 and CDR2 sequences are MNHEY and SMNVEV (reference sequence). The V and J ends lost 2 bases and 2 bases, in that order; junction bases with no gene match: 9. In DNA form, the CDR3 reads TGTGCCAGCAGTTTAATCGGCGGGGGGGCATATCAAGAGACCCAGTACTTC. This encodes CASSLIGGGAYQETQYF.

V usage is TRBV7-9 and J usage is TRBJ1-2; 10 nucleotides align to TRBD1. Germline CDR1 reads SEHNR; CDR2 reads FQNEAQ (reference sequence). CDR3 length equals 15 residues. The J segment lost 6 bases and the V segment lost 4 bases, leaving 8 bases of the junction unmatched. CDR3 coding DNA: TGTGCCAGCAGCTACCCGGGACAGGGGAACGATGGCTACACCTTC. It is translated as CASSYPGQGNDGYTF.